Included here is one TCR beta chain sequence, with context. The sample belongs to a study of blood T cell repertoires in COVID-19. Study summary: From the United States, Italy and Spain came samples of acute and convalescent COVID-19.

Assay used: immunoSEQ multiplex PCR; TCRdb lists only in-frame clones, some missing. The sample lists around 65,000 clones, approximately 86% occurring once. With V trimmed by 6 bases and J by 6 bases, 14 bases remained unmatched. The V gene's germline CDR1 is SNHLY and CDR2 FYNNEI. The length of the CDR3 is 16 residues. The sample was peripheral blood. This receptor was taken from a human donor in a cohort sampled during active COVID-19. The chain combines TRBV2 with TRBJ2-1; TRBD1 aligns across 7 bases. CDR3 bases: TGTGCCAGCAGCCCCAAAATAGGACAGGCCCTCAATGAGCAGTTCTTC. This gives the protein CASSPKIGQALNEQFF.